This T cell receptor (beta chain) comes out of a study of technical replicates of blood from a handful of donors. Sequencing was performed with immunoSEQ multiplex PCR; in TCRdb, only in-frame clones are kept and a portion is missing. Of roughly 60,000 clones in the sample, about 86% were seen once. Germline CDR1 and CDR2: SGHRS and YFSETQ. V was cut by 0 bases and J by 7 bases, with 11 bases left in between. This CDR3 spans 14 amino acids. Sequencing was done on a sample of PBMCs. The receptor was derived from a human donor in good health. Some clones in this sample may be carry-over from other donors' samples. The chain carries TRBV5-1 and TRBJ2-4, with D tentatively TRBD1 (6 bases). CDR3 amino acids: CASSLVGAENIQYF. The CDR3 coding sequence is TGCGCCAGCAGCTTGGTGGGGGCGGAGAACATTCAGTACTTC. The full variable domain, completed using reference TRBV5-1 and TRBJ2-4, is KAGVTQTPRYLIKTRGQQVTLSCSPISGHRSVSWYQQTPGQGLQFLFEYFSETQRNKGNFPGRFSGRQFSNSRSEMNVSTLELGDSALYLCASSLVGAENIQYFGAGTRLSVL.